These 10 T cell receptor beta chains share one sample of origin, sequenced in a study of cytomegalovirus exposure and HLA in healthy donors. Vbeta (60) and Jbeta (13) primers were used in the PCR. The data were produced by immunoSEQ multiplex PCR, yet TCRdb's version contains in-frame clones alone and is incomplete. The sample holds approximately 290,000 clones, 75% to 90% seen once. Sequencing was carried out using PBMCs. Source of these receptors: a girl aged 2-10 years in good health and CMV-seronegative.

The CDR3 spells CASSLIGGGAFYEQYF. The CDR3 DNA reads TGTGCCAGCAGCTTAATTGGCGGGGGGGCCTTCTACGAGCAGTACTTC. The J gene is TRBJ2-7, the V gene TRBV11-2; TRBD2 agrees at 9 bases. With V trimmed by 2 bases and J by 3 bases, 8 bases remained unmatched. Germline V gene data show CDR1 as SGHAT and CDR2 as FQNNGV. The CDR3 contains 16 residues.

The chain joins TRBV4-2 to TRBJ1-4; TRBD1 is a possible D gene (5 bases). The germline V gene encodes CDR1 LGHNA and CDR2 YNFKEQ. The CDR3 covers 17 residues. V lost 4 bases and J 3 bases, leaving 18 bases between the germline ends. The CDR3 region is CASSRTSGKGSNEKLFF. The CDR3 DNA reads TGTGCCAGCAGCCGGACCTCTGGGAAGGGGTCTAATGAAAAACTGTTTTTT.

V gene TRBV6-6 combines with J gene TRBJ1-2, with a tentative D call TRBD1 (5 bases). Germline CDR1 and CDR2: MNHNY and SVGAGI (reference sequence). V lost 5 bases, J lost 9 bases, and 13 bases lay in between. The length of the CDR3 is 12 residues. CDR3 sequence (DNA): TGTGCCAGCAGTCCTACTCCAGGGAGCTACACCTTC. Translated: CASSPTPGSYTF.

The V and J genes are TRBV6-5 and TRBJ2-7; TRBD1 agrees at 10 bases. Looked up from germline, CDR1 is MNHEY and CDR2 is SVGAGI. J lost 6 bases, V lost 6 bases, and 8 bases had no gene match. The CDR3 has 14 residues. This CDR3 reads CASRTGTGAAEQYF. DNA of the CDR3: TGTGCCAGCAGAACCGGGACAGGGGCTGCCGAGCAGTACTTC.

The rearrangement links TRBV6-5 to TRBJ1-4, with TRBD1 identical over 7 bases. There are 16 residues in the CDR3. Per the germline V gene, CDR1 is MNHEY and CDR2 is SVGAGI. The trim removed 2 bases at V and 7 bases at J, leaving 10 bases unmatched. This chain's CDR3 is CASSYHTGAGSEKLFF. Written as DNA, the CDR3 is TGTGCCAGCAGTTACCATACAGGGGCTGGAAGTGAAAAACTGTTTTTT.

The gene calls are TRBV7-3 and TRBJ1-5; D remains unclear. The CDR3 length is 13 residues. Per germline, CDR1 SGHTA and CDR2 FQGTGA. V lost 5 bases, J lost 7 bases, and 12 bases lay in between. CDR3 DNA: TGTGCCAGCAGCCCTTGGGCGGGACAGCCCCAGCATTTT. Its protein product is CASSPWAGQPQHF.

The chain couples TRBV29-1 to TRBJ1-2; weak D call: TRBD1 (5 bases). The CDR3 totals 11 residues. V was cut by 6 bases and J by 5 bases, with 10 bases left in between. CDR1 SQVTM and CDR2 ANQGSEA come from the germline V gene. The CDR3 DNA follows: TGCAGCGTGGGGGGGGATTATGGCTACACCTTC. The encoded protein is CSVGGDYGYTF.

V gene TRBV28 combines with J gene TRBJ2-2; 10 bases agree with TRBD1. The germline V gene has CDR1 MDHEN and CDR2 SYDVKM. This CDR3 has 17 amino acids. V lost 1 base and J lost 5; bases outside the gene matches: 7. The CDR3 is CASSLSPGQGTTGELFF. CDR3 DNA: TGTGCCAGCAGTTTATCCCCGGGACAGGGGACAACCGGGGAGCTGTTTTTT.

The J gene is TRBJ1-5, the V gene TRBV30; no definite D call. The germline V gene encodes CDR1 GTSNPN and CDR2 SVGIG (reference sequence). This CDR3 comprises 13 residues. Trimming removed 1 base at V and 5 bases at J, with 9 bases between. The CDR3 reads CAWSERAYQPQHF. The CDR3 DNA sequence: TGTGCCTGGAGTGAGAGGGCTTATCAGCCCCAGCATTTT.

This chain uses TRBV28 with TRBJ2-1, with TRBD1 identical over 8 bases. The junction had 5 bases not matched to a gene; V was cut back by 6 bases and J by 1 base. Germline V lookup: CDR1 MDHEN, CDR2 SYDVKM. The CDR3 contains 15 residues. CDR3 in amino acids: CASRKNRGSYNEQFF. The CDR3 DNA reads TGTGCCAGCAGGAAAAACAGGGGGTCCTACAATGAGCAGTTCTTC. The full variable domain, with the rest looked up from reference TRBV28 and TRBJ2-1, is DVKVTQSSRYLVKRTGEKVFLECVQDMDHENMFWYRQDPGLGLRLIYFSYDVKMKEKGDIPEGYSVSREKKERFSLILESASTNQTSMYLCASRKNRGSYNEQFFGPGTRLTVL.